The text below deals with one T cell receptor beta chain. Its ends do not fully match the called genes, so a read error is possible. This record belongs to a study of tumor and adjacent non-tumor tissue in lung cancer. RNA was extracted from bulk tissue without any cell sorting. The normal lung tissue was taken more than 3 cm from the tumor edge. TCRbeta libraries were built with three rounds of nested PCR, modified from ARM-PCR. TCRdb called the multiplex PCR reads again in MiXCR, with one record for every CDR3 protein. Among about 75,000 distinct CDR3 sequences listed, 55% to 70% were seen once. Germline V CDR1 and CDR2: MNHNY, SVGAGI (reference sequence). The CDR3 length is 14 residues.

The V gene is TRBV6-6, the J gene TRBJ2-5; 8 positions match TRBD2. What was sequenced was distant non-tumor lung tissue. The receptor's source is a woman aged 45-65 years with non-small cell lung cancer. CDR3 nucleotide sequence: TGTACCAGCAGTTGGAGCGGGGGACCGAGGGGCCAGAACTTC. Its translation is CTSSWSGGPRGQNF.